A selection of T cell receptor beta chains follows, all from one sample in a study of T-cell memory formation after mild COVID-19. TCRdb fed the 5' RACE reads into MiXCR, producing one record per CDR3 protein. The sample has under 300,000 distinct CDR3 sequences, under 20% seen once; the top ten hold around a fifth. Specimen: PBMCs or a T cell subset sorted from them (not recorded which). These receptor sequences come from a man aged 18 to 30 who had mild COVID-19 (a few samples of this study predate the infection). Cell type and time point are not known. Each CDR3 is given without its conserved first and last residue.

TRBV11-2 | ASSSFPDRAYEQF
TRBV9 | ASSVVAGELF
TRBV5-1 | ASSLASGAGNTIY
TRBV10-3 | AISEGQGPSGNTIY
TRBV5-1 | ASSPGQGVWETQY
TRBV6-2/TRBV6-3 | ASSYYETSTDTQY
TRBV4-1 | ASSTYTSDDEQF
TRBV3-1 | ASSQDGYYGYT
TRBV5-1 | ASSTARLAGGGTQY
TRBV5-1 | ASSLYGAGTDTQY